The 6 T cell receptor beta chains in this list originate from one sample, sequenced in a study of shared clonotypes between healthy human individuals. The assay was immunoSEQ multiplex PCR, and TCRdb's table has in-frame clones only and misses some. In the table there are 700,000 or so clones, around 72% of which are singletons. The sample taken for sequencing was memory CD4+ T cells sorted from blood. Indicated subset: CD45RA-negative fraction. All receptors derive from a woman aged 30 to 39 in good health.

V usage is TRBV4-1 and J usage is TRBJ1-2; D is undetermined. V dropped 1 base and J dropped 4 bases, with 13 bases sitting between them. Per the germline V gene, CDR1 is MGHRA and CDR2 is YSYEKL. The CDR3 loop spans 15 amino acids. The CDR3 sequence: CASSQGQTSGYGYTF. The CDR3 bases are TGCGCCAGCAGCCAAGGTCAGACAAGTGGCTATGGCTACACCTTC.

This chain uses TRBV18 with TRBJ2-7, with 8 bases lining up with TRBD1. V was clipped by 4 bases and J by 5 bases; unmatched bases: 4. CDR1 is KGHSH, CDR2 LQKENI, per germline. The CDR3 extends over 13 amino acids. CDR3 bases: TGTGCCAGCTCACAGACAGGGGATGACGAGCAGTACTTC. It specifies CASSQTGDDEQYF.

This sequence joins TRBV7-6 and TRBJ2-1; the match to TRBD2 covers 11 bases. Germline-derived CDR1 and CDR2 are SGHVS and FNYEAQ. CDR3 size: 14 residues. The V gene end was trimmed by 5 bases and the J gene end by 10 bases; junction bases not matched to a gene: 7. The CDR3 coding sequence is TGTGCCAGCAGCCAACTAGCGGGAGTCAACGAGCAGTTCTTC. Protein: CASSQLAGVNEQFF.

The gene calls are TRBV28 and TRBJ2-5; D is unclear. CDR1 and CDR2 (germline): MDHEN, SYDVKM. There are 12 residues in the CDR3. V lost 2 bases, J lost 7 bases, and 8 bases lay in between. CDR3 nucleotide sequence: TGTGCCAGCAGTTTAATTGGAGTGACCCAGTACTTC. It yields the protein CASSLIGVTQYF.

This clone was found many times. The CDR3 sequence: CASITGDVNTGELFF. The CDR3 DNA reads TGTGCCAGTATCACAGGGGATGTGAACACCGGGGAGCTGTTTTTT. The chain couples TRBV28 to TRBJ2-2; 7 positions match TRBD1. Germline V CDR1 and CDR2: MDHEN, SYDVKM. J lost 1 base, V lost 9 bases, and 8 bases had no gene match. This CDR3 is 15 amino acids long.

This chain joins TRBV27 and TRBJ1-2; D call uncertain. The CDR3 length is 12 residues. The V gene's germline CDR1 is MNHEY and CDR2 SMNVEV (reference sequence). Trimming removed 2 bases at V and 7 bases at J, with 8 bases between. CDR3 in DNA: TGTGCCAGCAGTTTACGAGGGTCTGGCTACACCTTC. Translating gives CASSLRGSGYTF.